The 10 T cell receptor beta chains given below trace back to one sample, sequenced in a study of STAT5B mutations in CD4+ large granular lymphocyte leukemia. The repertoire was sequenced with immunoSEQ multiplex PCR; TCRdb's copy has only in-frame clones and lacks some. The data hold about 46,000 clones, with approximately 84% observed a single time. Sequenced sample: CD4+ T cells from blood buffy coats. All receptors come from a human donor in good health.

About this clone itself: The germline gene is not matched at one end of the junction; a read error may be the cause. V and J are TRBV11-3 and TRBJ2-3; D possibly corresponds to TRBD2 (5 bases). The CDR3 has 12 residues. Germline-derived CDR1 and CDR2 are SGHNT and YENEEA. CDR3 nucleotide sequence: TGTGCCAGCAGATTAGGGAGCTATACGCAGTATTTT. Translated: CASRLGSYTQYF.

This chain links TRBV10-1 with TRBJ2-1, with TRBD2 matching over 11 bases. CDR1 and CDR2 (germline): WNHNN, SYGVQD (reference sequence). V trimming: 5 bases; J trimming: 3 bases; junction bases outside the gene matches: 3. CDR3 length: 15 amino acids. The CDR3 bases are TGCGCCAGCAGTATCACTAGCGGGAGCTACAATGAGCAGTTCTTC. It codes for CASSITSGSYNEQFF.

The chain is built from TRBV7-9 and TRBJ2-5, with 7 bases matching TRBD2. Looked up from germline, CDR1 is SEHNR and CDR2 is FQNEAQ (reference sequence). The CDR3 runs to 14 residues. J gave up 3 bases and V 1 base, and 2 bases lay outside the gene matches. The CDR3 loop reads CASSLVGGKETQYF. Here the CDR3 DNA reads TGTGCCAGCAGCTTAGTGGGAGGGAAAGAGACCCAGTACTTC.

J is TRBJ1-2 and V is TRBV19; D is possibly TRBD1 (5 bases). V was shortened by 7 bases and J by 7 bases, with 13 bases between the two germline ends. CDR1 and CDR2 (germline): LNHDA, SQIVND (reference sequence). The CDR3 has 12 amino acids. The CDR3 loop reads CASTEGFSGYTF. Here the CDR3 DNA reads TGTGCCAGTACGGAGGGGTTTTCTGGCTACACCTTC.

The genes are TRBV7-7 and TRBJ2-1, with 12 bases fitting TRBD2. V was pared by 1 base and J by 8 bases, with 3 bases of the junction left unmatched. Germline V CDR1 and CDR2: SSHAT, FNYEAQ (reference sequence). This CDR3 has 15 residues. The DNA for the CDR3 is TGTGCCAGCAGCTTAGGGACTAGCGGGAACGATGAGCAGTTCTTC. The encoded protein is CASSLGTSGNDEQFF. Combining the CDR3 with reference TRBV7-7 and TRBJ2-1 gives the whole variable domain GAGVSQSPRYKVTKRGQDVTLRCDPISSHATLYWYQQALGQGPEFLTYFNYEAQPDKSGLPSDRFSAERPEGSISTLTIQRTEQRDSAMYRCASSLGTSGNDEQFFGPGTRLTVL.

This clone turned up a few times. The chain has TRBV5-5 and TRBJ1-1; possible D gene TRBD1, 6 bases. This CDR3 has 15 residues. CDR1 is SGHKS and CDR2 is YYEKEE in the germline V gene (reference sequence). Trimming pared 5 bases from V and 2 bases from J, leaving 16 bases between. The CDR3 loop is CASRWQGGGNTEAFF. The CDR3 DNA is TGTGCCAGCAGGTGGCAGGGAGGGGGTAACACTGAAGCTTTCTTT.

This clone has more than one count but fewer than ten. The chain couples TRBV9 to TRBJ1-2; D remains ambiguous. From germline, CDR1 is SGDLS and CDR2 YYNGEE. The CDR3 is 14 residues long. Trimming left V 2 bases short and J 4 bases short, with 12 bases between. CDR3 protein: CASSVDGRGYGYTF. CDR3 bases: TGTGCCAGCAGCGTGGACGGCAGAGGCTATGGCTACACCTTC. The whole variable domain, remainder taken from reference TRBV9 and TRBJ1-2, is DSGVTQTPKHLITATGQRVTLRCSPRSGDLSVYWYQQSLDQGLQFLIQYYNGEERAKGNILERFSAQQFPDLHSELNLSSLELGDSALYFCASSVDGRGYGYTFGSGTRLTVV.

The gene calls are TRBV5-6 and TRBJ2-5; a possible D gene is TRBD2 (5 bases). Germline-derived CDR1 and CDR2 are SGHDT and YYEEEE. The CDR3 loop spans 13 amino acids. V lost 1 base and J 5 bases, leaving 9 bases between the germline ends. The CDR3 region is CASSLSPGETQYF. The CDR3, as DNA: TGTGCCAGCAGCTTGTCCCCGGGGGAGACCCAGTACTTC.

V is TRBV18 and J is TRBJ2-7, with 8 nucleotides matching TRBD2. The CDR3 spans 15 residues. V lost 3 bases, J lost 5 bases, and 9 bases stayed unmatched. Germline CDR1 KGHSH, CDR2 LQKENI. Here the CDR3 DNA reads TGTGCCAGCTCACCCCGGGCGGGAGGAAGGAACGAGCAGTACTTC. Its protein is CASSPRAGGRNEQYF.

This clone was detected a few times. The chain is built from TRBV6-1 and TRBJ1-2; D gene unclear. CDR3 length: 12 amino acids. The V gene lost 7 bases and the J gene lost 4 bases, with 10 bases spanning the gap. Germline-derived CDR1 and CDR2 are MNHNS and SASEGT. CDR3 sequence (DNA): TGTGCCAGCACCGTAGACATCTATGGCTACACCTTC. Protein sequence: CASTVDIYGYTF.